This is a list of T cell receptor beta chains from one sample in a study of early T cells in non-severe SARS-CoV-2 infection. TCRdb fed the 5' RACE reads into MiXCR, producing one record per CDR3 protein. The sample holds around 33,000 distinct CDR3 sequences, about 4.6% seen once. Specimen: whole blood. The receptors here all came from an adult who was a healthcare worker with PCR-confirmed SARS-CoV-2 infection or an uninfected control (not recorded which). The CDR3 runs from the conserved cysteine through the conserved F or W. Each record gives: clone size, J gene, D gene, V gene, CDR3 DNA, CDR3 protein. D genes are given only for firm matches. Only part of the rows carry a size: once, few, many, or a class if the clone is expanded.

size: many; J: TRBJ1-5; D: NA; V: TRBV9; DNA: TGTGCCAGCAGCCCAGGGACACTTCCGCGGCAGCCCCAGCATTTT; CDR3: CASSPGTLPRQPQHF
size: many; J: TRBJ2-6; D: NA; V: TRBV28; DNA: TGTGCCAGCAGTCCACCTACACGCCCTGGGGCCAACGTCCTGACTTTC; CDR3: CASSPPTRPGANVLTF
size: NA; J: TRBJ2-2; D: TRBD2; V: TRBV10-3; DNA: TGTGCCATCCCGGGGGGGGACACCGGGGAGCTGTTTTTT; CDR3: CAIPGGDTGELFF
size: many; J: TRBJ1-5; D: NA; V: TRBV12-3/TRBV12-4; DNA: TGTGCCAGCAGTTCTGAGGGGATAGGAAATCAGCCCCAGCATTTT; CDR3: CASSSEGIGNQPQHF
size: many; J: TRBJ1-6; D: NA; V: TRBV2; DNA: TGTGCCAGCAGTGAAAGGGGCAGGGCTGGTAATTCACCCCTCCACTTT; CDR3: CASSERGRAGNSPLHF
size: many; J: TRBJ2-1; D: TRBD2; V: TRBV25-1; DNA: TGTGCCAGCAGAGAACCCGGGACTAAGGATGAGCAGTTCTTC; CDR3: CASREPGTKDEQFF
size: many; J: TRBJ1-1; D: TRBD1; V: TRBV29-1; DNA: TGCAGCGTCCCCGGGACAGGGGTCACTGAAGCTTTCTTT; CDR3: CSVPGTGVTEAFF
size: many; J: TRBJ2-3; D: NA; V: TRBV7-8; DNA: TGTGCCAGCAGCTTAATACTAGCCGCCCCAGATACGCAGTATTTT; CDR3: CASSLILAAPDTQYF
size: many; J: TRBJ1-2; D: TRBD1; V: TRBV5-1; DNA: TGCGCCAGCAGCTCGACAGGGGATCTGAATGGCTACACCTTC; CDR3: CASSSTGDLNGYTF
size: NA; J: TRBJ2-2; D: NA; V: TRBV19; DNA: TGTGCCAGTAGTATTCTTTGGGCTCGACATACGAACACCGGGGAGCTGTTTTTT; CDR3: CASSILWARHTNTGELFF
size: many; J: TRBJ2-7; D: TRBD1; V: TRBV29-1; DNA: TGCAGCGTTGTCCGCGACAGGGAGCACGAGCAGTACTTC; CDR3: CSVVRDREHEQYF
size: many; J: TRBJ2-5; D: NA; V: TRBV6-5; DNA: TGTGCCAGCAGACCCTGGGACTTAGCATACGAGACCCAGTACTTC; CDR3: CASRPWDLAYETQYF
size: many; J: TRBJ1-1; D: NA; V: TRBV5-4; DNA: TGTGCCAGCAGGACGGCAGTGAACACTGAAGCTTTCTTT; CDR3: CASRTAVNTEAFF
size: medium-sized; J: TRBJ1-1; D: NA; V: TRBV5-1; DNA: TGCGCCAGCAGCCCGTACACGACCATGAACACTGAAGCTTTCTTT; CDR3: CASSPYTTMNTEAFF
size: NA; J: TRBJ2-1; D: TRBD1; V: TRBV27; DNA: TGTGCCAGCAGCTCAGGGGGCTGGAATGAGCAGTTCTTC; CDR3: CASSSGGWNEQFF
size: many; J: TRBJ1-1; D: NA; V: TRBV5-1; DNA: TGCGCCAGCAGCTTGGGGCCGCTGGACAGTAGAGCTTTCTTT; CDR3: CASSLGPLDSRAFF
size: many; J: TRBJ1-2; D: TRBD1; V: TRBV28; DNA: TGTGCCAGCAGTTCGGGACAGGGTACTCGTAACTATGGCTACACCTTC; CDR3: CASSSGQGTRNYGYTF
size: many; J: TRBJ2-3; D: NA; V: TRBV7-9; DNA: TGTGCCAGCAGCTTAGATGGCCCCACAGATACGCAGTATTTT; CDR3: CASSLDGPTDTQYF
size: many; J: TRBJ2-1; D: TRBD1; V: TRBV19; DNA: TGTGCCAGTAGTATAGGGACAGGGAGATTCAATGAGCAGTTCTTC; CDR3: CASSIGTGRFNEQFF
size: NA; J: TRBJ2-1; D: NA; V: TRBV9; DNA: TGTGCCAGCAGCGTTTCCCGCAACAATGAGCAGTTCTTC; CDR3: CASSVSRNNEQFF
size: many; J: TRBJ2-7; D: TRBD2; V: TRBV3-1; DNA: TGTGCCAGCAGCCAGGGGACTAGCGGGGGGTTCTTGGAGCAGTACTTC; CDR3: CASSQGTSGGFLEQYF
size: many; J: TRBJ2-1; D: NA; V: TRBV28; DNA: TGTGCCAGCAGTTTATTACGCGGGCGCAAGTTCTTC; CDR3: CASSLLRGRKFF
size: NA; J: TRBJ2-4; D: NA; V: TRBV24-1; DNA: TGTGCCACCAGTGACCCTCGCCAGGGGCGAGCCAAAAACATTCAGTACTTC; CDR3: CATSDPRQGRAKNIQYF
size: many; J: TRBJ2-6; D: NA; V: TRBV7-8; DNA: TGTGCCAGCAGCTTAGGAAGCTCTGGGGCCAACGTCCTGACTTTC; CDR3: CASSLGSSGANVLTF
size: NA; J: TRBJ1-2; D: NA; V: TRBV28; DNA: TGTGCCAGCAGAGTTACAGGGAGGTATGGCTACACCTTC; CDR3: CASRVTGRYGYTF
size: few; J: TRBJ2-7; D: TRBD2; V: TRBV20-1; DNA: TGCAGTGCTTACGGGACTAGCGGGTTAGGTCGTAACTACGAGCAGTACTTC; CDR3: CSAYGTSGLGRNYEQYF
size: few; J: TRBJ2-7; D: TRBD1; V: TRBV28; DNA: TGTGCCAGCAACCCGGGACAGAAATACGAGCAGTACTTC; CDR3: CASNPGQKYEQYF
size: many; J: TRBJ2-2; D: TRBD2; V: TRBV11-2; DNA: TGTGCTTCGAGGCGGCTAGCGGGGACCTACACCGGGGAGCTGTTTTTT; CDR3: CASRRLAGTYTGELFF